This T cell receptor beta chain derives from a study of breast tumors, draining lymph nodes, adjacent tissues. Notes on the study in general: Tumors had less TCR diversity than lymph nodes, more than nontumor tissue.

CDR1 is SGHNT and CDR2 is YENEEA in the germline V gene. V trimming: 4 bases; J trimming: 7 bases; junction bases outside the gene matches: 6. CDR3 length: 14 amino acids. TCRdb reprocessed the multiplex PCR reads with MiXCR, giving one entry per CDR3 protein. The sample has roughly 32,000 distinct CDR3 sequences, 30% to 45% seen once. This clonotype was observed at least ten times. The target antigen is unknown. This sequence originates from a female donor with breast cancer. Some clones in this sample may be carry-over from other donors' samples. The sample was breast tumor tissue. The J gene is TRBJ2-1, the V gene TRBV11-3, with 8 positions matching TRBD2. CDR3 DNA: TGTGCCAGCAGCTCGCAAGCGGGAGTGAATGAGCAGTTCTTC. It yields the protein CASSSQAGVNEQFF.